This T cell receptor beta chain was sequenced in a study of blood T cell repertoires in COVID-19. Generated by immunoSEQ multiplex PCR, the TCRdb table keeps only in-frame clones and is missing some. The table has 310,000 or so clones, nearly 90% seen once. The germline CDR1 and CDR2 sequences are MNHEY and SVGAGI. This CDR3 spans 15 amino acids. V shed 2 bases and J 6 bases; nucleotides not matched to a gene: 8. The J gene is TRBJ1-1, the V gene TRBV6-5, with 8 positions matching TRBD1. The material sequenced was PBMCs or T cells enriched from blood (not recorded which). This sequence was found in a woman in her 30s who had recovered from COVID-19. The CDR3 DNA follows: TGTGCCAGCAGTTACCGACAGGGGAGGAGGGCTGAAGCTTTCTTT. Amino acid sequence: CASSYRQGRRAEAFF.